This entry lists 4 T cell receptor beta chains sequenced from one sample in a study of Ad26.COV2.S vaccination and SARS-CoV-2 variants. Generated by immunoSEQ multiplex PCR, the TCRdb table keeps only in-frame clones and is missing some. The sample holds around 370,000 clones, approximately 84% seen once. Treatment here: roughly 18 received Ad26.COV2.S at low or high dose, single or two shots; several received placebo; per-sample allocation not given. Samples analyzed were those drawn on day 63 after the first vaccine or placebo injection. This specimen consisted of peripheral blood, obtained in a trial of Ad26.COV2.S vaccine versus placebo. All receptors come from a person between 18 and 60 years old who received the Ad26.COV2.S COVID-19 vaccine or a placebo.

The rearrangement joins TRBV28 to TRBJ2-1; D not resolved. The germline CDR1 and CDR2 sequences are MDHEN and SYDVKM. This CDR3 contains 16 residues. V lost 4 bases and J lost 8, with 21 bases in between. As DNA, the CDR3 is TGTGCCAGCAGTTCCCGACTGGCCAGTGGTTTCGATGAGCAGTTCTTC. This encodes CASSSRLASGFDEQFF. Using reference TRBV28 and TRBJ2-1 for the parts outside the CDR3, the full variable domain is DVKVTQSSRYLVKRTGEKVFLECVQDMDHENMFWYRQDPGLGLRLIYFSYDVKMKEKGDIPEGYSVSREKKERFSLILESASTNQTSMYLCASSSRLASGFDEQFFGPGTRLTVL.

The DNA of the CDR3 is TGCGCCAGCAGTCAATCGGTCCGCTCGGTGACCCAGTACTTC. Translated: CASSQSVRSVTQYF. This sequence joins TRBV23-1 and TRBJ2-5, with D unclear. TRBV23-1 is an ORF, and what it does is uncertain. This CDR3 has 14 amino acids. Trimming stripped 0 bases from V and 7 bases from J, with 12 bases between.

The chain links TRBV19 to TRBJ2-7; D perhaps matches TRBD1 (5 bases). The CDR3 extends over 13 amino acids. Germline assignment: CDR1 LNHDA and CDR2 SQIVND (reference sequence). V was trimmed by 5 bases and J by 3 bases, leaving 11 bases between them. The chain's CDR3 is CASSYRPNYEQYF. The CDR3 DNA is TGTGCCAGTAGTTACAGGCCTAACTACGAGCAGTACTTC.

J is TRBJ2-7 and V is TRBV30; 7 bases fit TRBD2. The CDR3 sequence is 13 residues long. The germline V gene encodes CDR1 GTSNPN and CDR2 SVGIG (reference sequence). J was trimmed by 4 bases and V by 0 bases; bases with no gene match: 3. CDR3 region: CAWSVQGGYEQYF. Written as DNA, the CDR3 is TGTGCCTGGAGTGTTCAGGGAGGGTACGAGCAGTACTTC.